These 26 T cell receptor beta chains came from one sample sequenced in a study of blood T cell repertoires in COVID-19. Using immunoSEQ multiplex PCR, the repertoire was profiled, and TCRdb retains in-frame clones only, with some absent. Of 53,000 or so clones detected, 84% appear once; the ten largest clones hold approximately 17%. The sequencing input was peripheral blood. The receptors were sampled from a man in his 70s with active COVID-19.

CDR3 sequence (DNA): TGTGCCAGCAGCTTGAGAGGGAGGGATCCTGGGACCCAGTACTTC. Translating it yields CASSLRGRDPGTQYF. V is TRBV11-2 and J is TRBJ2-5, with 7 bases identical to TRBD2. This CDR3 has 15 amino acids. Germline V gene data show CDR1 as SGHAT and CDR2 as FQNNGV. Germline trimming cut 3 bases from V and 7 bases from J; bases unmatched to any gene: 11.

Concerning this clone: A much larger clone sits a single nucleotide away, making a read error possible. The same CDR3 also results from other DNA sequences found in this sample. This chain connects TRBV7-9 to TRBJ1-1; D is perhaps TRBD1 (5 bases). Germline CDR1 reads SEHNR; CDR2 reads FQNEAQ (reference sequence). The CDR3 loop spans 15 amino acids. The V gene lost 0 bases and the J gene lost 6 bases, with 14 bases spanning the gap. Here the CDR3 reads CASSLAGRGGAEAFF. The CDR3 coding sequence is TGTGCCAGCAGCTTAGCTGGGCGTGGGGGGGCTGAAGCTTTCTTT.

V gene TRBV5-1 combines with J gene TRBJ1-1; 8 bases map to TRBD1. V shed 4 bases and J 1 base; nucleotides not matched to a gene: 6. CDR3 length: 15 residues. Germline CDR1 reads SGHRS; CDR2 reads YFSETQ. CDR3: CASSVQGAENTEAFF. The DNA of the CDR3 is TGCGCCAGCAGCGTGCAGGGGGCGGAGAACACTGAAGCTTTCTTT.

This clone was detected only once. This chain's CDR3 is CASSEALAGGYYEQYF. In nucleotides, the CDR3 is TGTGCCAGCAGTGAAGCATTGGCAGGGGGGTACTACGAGCAGTACTTC. The chain employs TRBV6-1 and TRBJ2-7; tentatively, D is TRBD1 (7 bases). The germline V gene has CDR1 MNHNS and CDR2 SASEGT. V was shortened by 0 bases and J by 3 bases, with 15 bases between the two germline ends. This CDR3 has 16 amino acids.

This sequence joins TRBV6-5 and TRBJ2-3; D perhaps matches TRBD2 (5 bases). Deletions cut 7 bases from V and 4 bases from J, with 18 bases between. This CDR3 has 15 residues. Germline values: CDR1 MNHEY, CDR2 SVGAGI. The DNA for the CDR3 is TGTGCCAGCATCTCAGGAGCGGTAAGAGCAGATACGCAGTATTTT. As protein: CASISGAVRADTQYF.

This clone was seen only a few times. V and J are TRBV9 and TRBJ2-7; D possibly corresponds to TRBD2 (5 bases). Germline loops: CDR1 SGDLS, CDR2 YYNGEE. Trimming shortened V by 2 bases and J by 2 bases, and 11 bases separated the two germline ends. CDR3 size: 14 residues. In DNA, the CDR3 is TGTGCCAGCAGCGTTGGTCTCGGGACCTACGAGCAGTACTTC. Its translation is CASSVGLGTYEQYF.

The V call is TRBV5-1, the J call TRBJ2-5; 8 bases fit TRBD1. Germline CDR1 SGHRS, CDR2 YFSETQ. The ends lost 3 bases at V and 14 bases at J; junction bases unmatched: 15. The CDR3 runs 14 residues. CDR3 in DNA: TGCGCCAGCAGCTCGACAGGGGCAAGAAATGTCCAATACTTC. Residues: CASSSTGARNVQYF.

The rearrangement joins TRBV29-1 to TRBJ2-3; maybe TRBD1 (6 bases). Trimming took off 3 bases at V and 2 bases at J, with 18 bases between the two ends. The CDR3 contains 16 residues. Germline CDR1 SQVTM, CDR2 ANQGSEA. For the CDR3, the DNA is TGCAGCGTTGATCTTGGGGGCCCCTCCGCCACAGATACGCAGTATTTT. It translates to CSVDLGGPSATDTQYF.

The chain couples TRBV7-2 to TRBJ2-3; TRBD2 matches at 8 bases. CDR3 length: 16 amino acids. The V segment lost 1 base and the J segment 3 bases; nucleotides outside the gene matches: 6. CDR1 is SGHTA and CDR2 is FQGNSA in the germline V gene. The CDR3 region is CASSLGPSGSTDTQYF. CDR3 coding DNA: TGTGCCAGCAGCTTAGGTCCTAGCGGGTCAACAGATACGCAGTATTTT.

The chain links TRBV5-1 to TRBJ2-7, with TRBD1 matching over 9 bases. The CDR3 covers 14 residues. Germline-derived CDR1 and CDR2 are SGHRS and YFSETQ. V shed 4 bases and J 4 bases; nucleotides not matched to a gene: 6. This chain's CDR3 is CASSPGQGRYEQYF. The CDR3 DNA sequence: TGCGCCAGCAGCCCGGGACAGGGAAGATACGAGCAGTACTTC.

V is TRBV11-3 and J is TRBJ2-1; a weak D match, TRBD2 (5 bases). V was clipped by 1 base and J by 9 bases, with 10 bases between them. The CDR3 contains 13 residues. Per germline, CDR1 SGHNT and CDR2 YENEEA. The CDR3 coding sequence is TGTGCCAGCAGCTTAGGGACTTCAACTGAGCAGTTCTTC. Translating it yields CASSLGTSTEQFF.

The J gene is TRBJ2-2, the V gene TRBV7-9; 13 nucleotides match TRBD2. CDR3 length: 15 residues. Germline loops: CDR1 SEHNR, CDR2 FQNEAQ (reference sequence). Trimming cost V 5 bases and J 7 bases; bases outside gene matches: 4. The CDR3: CASSPRTSGSGELFF. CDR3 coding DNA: TGTGCCAGCAGCCCCCGGACTAGCGGGAGCGGGGAGCTGTTTTTT.

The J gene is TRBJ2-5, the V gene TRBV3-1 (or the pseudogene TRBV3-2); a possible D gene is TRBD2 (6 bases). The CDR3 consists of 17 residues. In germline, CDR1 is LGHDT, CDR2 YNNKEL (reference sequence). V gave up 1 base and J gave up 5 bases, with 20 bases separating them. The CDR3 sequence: CASSQGLSGRGVETQYF. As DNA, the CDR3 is TGTGCCAGCAGCCAAGGTCTTTCCGGGAGAGGGGTGGAGACCCAGTACTTC.

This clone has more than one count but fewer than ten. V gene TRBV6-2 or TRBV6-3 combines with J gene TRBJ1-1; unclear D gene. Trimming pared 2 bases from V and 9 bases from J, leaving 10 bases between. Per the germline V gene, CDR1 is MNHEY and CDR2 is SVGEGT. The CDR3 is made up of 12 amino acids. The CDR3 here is CASSYGPVQAFF. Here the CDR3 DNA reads TGTGCCAGCAGTTACGGGCCAGTGCAAGCTTTCTTT.

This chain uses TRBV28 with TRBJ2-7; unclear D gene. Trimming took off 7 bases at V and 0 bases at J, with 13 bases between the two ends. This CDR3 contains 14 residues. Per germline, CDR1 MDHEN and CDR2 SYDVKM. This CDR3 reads CASTQARRSYEQYF. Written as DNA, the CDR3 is TGTGCCAGCACTCAGGCAAGGCGCTCCTACGAGCAGTACTTC. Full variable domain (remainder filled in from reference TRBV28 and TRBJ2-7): DVKVTQSSRYLVKRTGEKVFLECVQDMDHENMFWYRQDPGLGLRLIYFSYDVKMKEKGDIPEGYSVSREKKERFSLILESASTNQTSMYLCASTQARRSYEQYFGPGTRLTVT.

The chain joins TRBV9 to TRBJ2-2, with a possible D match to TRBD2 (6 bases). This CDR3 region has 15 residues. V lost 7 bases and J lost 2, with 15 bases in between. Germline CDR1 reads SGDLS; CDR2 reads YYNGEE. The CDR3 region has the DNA TGTGCCAGCCGAGCCGGGACTCCAAACACCGGGGAGCTGTTTTTT. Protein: CASRAGTPNTGELFF.

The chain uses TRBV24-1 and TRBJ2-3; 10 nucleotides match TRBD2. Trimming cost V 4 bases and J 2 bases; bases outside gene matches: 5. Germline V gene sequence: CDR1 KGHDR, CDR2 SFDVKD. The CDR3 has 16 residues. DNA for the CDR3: TGTGCCACCAGTGAAGGTAGCGGGAGGTCCACAGATACGCAGTATTTT. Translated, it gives CATSEGSGRSTDTQYF.

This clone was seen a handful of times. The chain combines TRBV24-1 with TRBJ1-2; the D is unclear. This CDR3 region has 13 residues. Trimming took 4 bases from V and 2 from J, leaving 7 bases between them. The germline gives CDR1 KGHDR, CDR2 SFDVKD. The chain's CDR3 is CATSESQNYGYTF. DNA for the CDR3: TGTGCCACCAGTGAAAGTCAGAACTATGGCTACACCTTC.

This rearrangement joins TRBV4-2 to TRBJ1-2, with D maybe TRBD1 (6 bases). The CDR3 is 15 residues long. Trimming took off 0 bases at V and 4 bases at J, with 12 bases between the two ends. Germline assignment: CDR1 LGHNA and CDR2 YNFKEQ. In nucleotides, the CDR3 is TGTGCCAGCAGCCAAGACCAACAGGGTTCCTATGGCTACACCTTC. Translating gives CASSQDQQGSYGYTF.

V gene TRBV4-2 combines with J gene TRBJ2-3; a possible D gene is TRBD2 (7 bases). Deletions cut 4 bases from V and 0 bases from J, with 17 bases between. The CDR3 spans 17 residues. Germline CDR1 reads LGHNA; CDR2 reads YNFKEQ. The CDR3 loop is CASSPGASGGSTDTQYF. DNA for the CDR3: TGTGCCAGCAGCCCGGGGGCTAGCGGAGGGAGCACAGATACGCAGTATTTT.

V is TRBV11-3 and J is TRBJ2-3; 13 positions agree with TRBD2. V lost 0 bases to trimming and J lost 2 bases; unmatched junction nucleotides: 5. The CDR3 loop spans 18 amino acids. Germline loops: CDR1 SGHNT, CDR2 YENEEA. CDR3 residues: CASSLDRLAGGPTDTQYF. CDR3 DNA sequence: TGTGCCAGCAGCTTAGATCGACTAGCGGGAGGCCCCACAGATACGCAGTATTTT.

The CDR3 loop reads CASSQGSEAFF. CDR3 bases: TGCGCCAGCAGCCAGGGCTCTGAAGCTTTCTTT. The chain links TRBV4-1 to TRBJ1-1; D remains unclear. The CDR3 spans 11 residues. Trimming took off 3 bases at V and 6 bases at J, with 5 bases between the two ends. In germline, CDR1 is MGHRA, CDR2 YSYEKL.

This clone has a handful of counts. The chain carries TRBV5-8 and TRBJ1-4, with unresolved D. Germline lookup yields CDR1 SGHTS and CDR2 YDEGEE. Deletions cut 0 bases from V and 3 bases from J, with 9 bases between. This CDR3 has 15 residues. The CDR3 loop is CASSLGRVPNEKLFF. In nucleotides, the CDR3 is TGTGCCAGCAGCTTGGGACGGGTTCCTAATGAAAAACTGTTTTTT.

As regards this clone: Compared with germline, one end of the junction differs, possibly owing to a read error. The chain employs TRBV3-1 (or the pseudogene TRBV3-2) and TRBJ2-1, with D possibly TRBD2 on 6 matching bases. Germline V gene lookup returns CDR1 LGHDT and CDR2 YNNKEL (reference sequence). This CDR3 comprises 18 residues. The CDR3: CASSHLGGRGFSHNEQFF. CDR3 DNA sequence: TGTGCCAGCAGCCATCTCGGTGGGCGGGGTTTCTCCCACAATGAGCAGTTCTTC.

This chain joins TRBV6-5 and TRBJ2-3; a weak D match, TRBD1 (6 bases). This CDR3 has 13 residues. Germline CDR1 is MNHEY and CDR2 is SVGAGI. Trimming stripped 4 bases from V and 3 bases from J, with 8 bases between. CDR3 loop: CASSFQGTDTQYF. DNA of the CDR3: TGTGCCAGCAGTTTTCAGGGGACAGATACGCAGTATTTT.

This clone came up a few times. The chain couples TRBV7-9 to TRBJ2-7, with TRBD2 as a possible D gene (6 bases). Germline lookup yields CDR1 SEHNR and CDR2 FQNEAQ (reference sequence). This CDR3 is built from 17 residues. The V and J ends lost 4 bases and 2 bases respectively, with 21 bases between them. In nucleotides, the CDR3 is TGTGCCAGCAGCTCCCGCGACGGAGGGGCGAGGGCCTACGAGCAGTACTTC. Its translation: CASSSRDGGARAYEQYF.